The source of this TCR beta chain is a study of cytomegalovirus exposure and HLA in healthy donors. Study background: When roughly 420 donors were genotyped, roughly 80% of them were found to fall in the Caucasian-associated ancestry cluster.

A note on this clone: Its antigen is not known. At one end, the junction sequence differs from germline, possibly due to a read error.

Per germline, CDR1 MGHRA and CDR2 YSYEKL. The CDR3 length is 13 residues. Study findings and constraints: In a later analysis, TCR beta V- and J-gene trimming was associated with a missense DCLRE1C variant. Analysis performed later found over 15,000 TCR beta sequences associated with HLA alleles at 0.05 false discovery rate.

Vbeta (60) and Jbeta (13) primers were used in the PCR. Assay: immunoSEQ multiplex PCR; the TCRdb copy retains only in-frame clones and omits some. The specimen's table records some 120,000 clones. The chain carries TRBV4-1 and TRBJ1-1; no definite D call. The source material was PBMCs. This clonotype originated in a woman aged 60 to 75 in good health and CMV-seronegative. Here the CDR3 reads CASSQDLNNEAFF. In DNA form, the CDR3 reads TGCGCCAGCAGCCAAGATCTGAACAATGAAGCTTTCTTT.